Listed here are 21 T cell receptor beta chains from one sample, sequenced in a study of neurological immune-mediated disorders. MiXCR was run by TCRdb on the 5' RACE reads, yielding one entry per CDR3 protein. Altogether 77,000 or so distinct CDR3 sequences are present, approximately 10% being singletons, with the ten largest covering 1.5% to 2%. Material for sequencing was PBMCs. The source of these receptors is a man aged 50 or older in good health.

Ten or more counts support this clonotype. The rearrangement links TRBV9 to TRBJ2-7; 8 bases match TRBD2. Per the germline V gene, CDR1 is SGDLS and CDR2 is YYNGEE. V gave up 2 bases and J gave up 3 bases; unmatched junction bases: 4. CDR3 length equals 14 residues. The CDR3 is CASSVTGTSYEQYF. The CDR3 DNA sequence: TGTGCCAGCAGCGTTACCGGGACTAGCTACGAGCAGTACTTC.

This clonotype was observed at least ten times. The chain employs TRBV4-1 and TRBJ2-4; D unclear. The V and J ends lost 0 bases and 7 bases respectively, with 28 bases between them. This CDR3 is 20 amino acids long. Germline CDR1 MGHRA, CDR2 YSYEKL. Here the CDR3 DNA reads TGCGCCAGCAGCCAAGAGAAGTTCGCAACCGTCGGTCGGTCCGGGAACATTCAGTACTTC. Its protein is CASSQEKFATVGRSGNIQYF.

Ten or more counts support this clonotype. This rearrangement joins TRBV5-1 to TRBJ2-5; TRBD1 might be the D (5 bases). The CDR3 consists of 13 residues. The germline V and J ends were trimmed by 3 bases and 5 bases, with 11 bases remaining between them. Germline V gene data show CDR1 as SGHRS and CDR2 as YFSETQ. CDR3 in amino acids: CASSSTGKETQYF. As DNA, the CDR3 is TGCGCCAGCAGCTCCACAGGAAAGGAGACCCAGTACTTC.

This clonotype was recorded at least ten times. The chain is built from TRBV10-3 and TRBJ1-4; TRBD1 is a possible D gene (5 bases). Germline assignment: CDR1 ENHRY and CDR2 SYGVKD. The ends were cut back, 0 bases at V and 7 bases at J, with 9 bases in the middle. The length of the CDR3 is 14 residues. For the CDR3, the DNA is TGTGCCATCAGTGAGTCGGGGGGAGGTGAAAAACTGTTTTTT. It yields the protein CAISESGGGEKLFF.

J is TRBJ1-5 and V is TRBV10-3; D perhaps matches TRBD1 (5 bases). CDR1 is ENHRY and CDR2 is SYGVKD in the germline V gene. This CDR3 region has 15 residues. Trimming shortened V by 9 bases and J by 0 bases, and 15 bases separated the two germline ends. CDR3 amino acids: CAIPIQEYSNQPQHF. CDR3 sequence (DNA): TGTGCCATTCCGATACAGGAATATAGCAATCAGCCCCAGCATTTT.

V and J are TRBV7-6 and TRBJ2-6; D remains ambiguous. The CDR3 is made up of 17 amino acids. Trimming stripped 4 bases from V and 0 bases from J, with 13 bases between. In germline, CDR1 is SGHVS, CDR2 FNYEAQ. The DNA of the CDR3 is TGTGCCAGCAGCTCCTCCTCCCGCTCCTCTGGGGCCAACGTCCTGACTTTC. Amino acids: CASSSSSRSSGANVLTF. The full variable domain, rest sourced from reference TRBV7-6 and TRBJ2-6, is GAGVSQSPRYKVTKRGQDVALRCDPISGHVSLYWYRQALGQGPEFLTYFNYEAQQDKSGLPNDRFSAERPEGSISTLTIQRTEQRDSAMYRCASSSSSRSSGANVLTFGAGSRLTVL.

The table lists this clonotype with many counts. The gene calls are TRBV6-6 and TRBJ1-4; no definite D call. Germline V gives CDR1 MNHNY, CDR2 SVGAGI (reference sequence). The CDR3 spans 11 residues. Trimming shortened V by 5 bases and J by 3 bases, and 1 base separated the two germline ends. The CDR3 DNA is TGTGCCAGCAGTGCTAATGAAAAACTGTTTTTT. This gives the protein CASSANEKLFF.

Many counts were recorded for this clonotype. The rearrangement links TRBV6-1 to TRBJ2-7; 7 bases align to TRBD2. The junction had 4 bases not matched to a gene; V was cut back by 6 bases and J by 2 bases. Germline V CDR1 and CDR2: MNHNS, SASEGT. The CDR3 has 13 residues. The CDR3 is CASSGAGTYEQYF. In DNA form, the CDR3 reads TGTGCCAGCAGCGGAGCGGGAACCTACGAGCAGTACTTC.

This clonotype has at least ten counts. The chain couples TRBV24-1 to TRBJ1-5; D perhaps matches TRBD1 (6 bases). Germline CDR1 is KGHDR and CDR2 is SFDVKD. Trimming removed 5 bases from V and 0 bases from J, with 13 bases in between. The CDR3 has 16 residues. CDR3 nucleotides: TGTGCCACCAGTGGGTCAGGGGCTAATAGCAATCAGCCCCAGCATTTT. It translates to CATSGSGANSNQPQHF.

This clonotype came up many times. V gene TRBV5-5 combines with J gene TRBJ2-6; perhaps TRBD1 as D (6 bases). Looked up from germline, CDR1 is SGHKS and CDR2 is YYEKEE (reference sequence). The CDR3 length is 17 residues. Trimming cost V 4 bases and J 1 base, with 15 bases left between them. CDR3 in DNA: TGTGCCAGCAGCAGCAGACAGGCAAGTTCTGGGGCCAACGTCCTGACTTTC. Its translation is CASSSRQASSGANVLTF. Drawing the rest from reference TRBV5-5 and TRBJ2-6, the complete variable domain is DAGVTQSPTHLIKTRGQQVTLRCSPISGHKSVSWYQQVLGQGPQFIFQYYEKEERGRGNFPDRFSARQFPNYSSELNVNALLLGDSALYLCASSSRQASSGANVLTFGAGSRLTVL.

The J gene is TRBJ2-2, the V gene TRBV28, with D possibly being TRBD1 (7 bases). V gave up 4 bases and J gave up 6 bases, with 12 bases separating them. There are 14 residues in the CDR3. CDR1 MDHEN and CDR2 SYDVKM come from the germline V gene. CDR3 DNA sequence: TGTGCCAGCAGTTGGGCCAGGGGGGCCGGGGAGCTGTTTTTT. Protein product: CASSWARGAGELFF.

A note on this clonotype: A read error is possible here, since a much larger clone lies one base away. The chain couples TRBV25-1 to TRBJ2-5; 7 bases line up with TRBD2. The CDR3 is 11 amino acids. Germline CDR1 MGHDK, CDR2 SYGVNS. V trimming: 5 bases; J trimming: 9 bases; junction bases outside the gene matches: 3. The CDR3 spells CASSRGVAQYF. Written as DNA, the CDR3 is TGTGCCAGCAGTCGGGGGGTGGCCCAGTACTTC.

This clonotype was detected ten times or more. CDR3 region: CASSSLRGPDTQYF. The CDR3 bases are TGTGCCAGCAGCTCGCTCCGGGGCCCCGATACGCAGTATTTT. This sequence joins TRBV11-2 and TRBJ2-3; D is perhaps TRBD1 or TRBD2 (5 bases each). This CDR3 region has 14 residues. Germline CDR1 and CDR2: SGHAT and FQNNGV. V lost 4 bases, J lost 6 bases, and 14 bases lay in between.

This clonotype turned up a few times. The CDR3 loop is CASQDHYGYEQYF. The CDR3 DNA is TGTGCCAGTCAGGACCATTACGGCTACGAGCAGTACTTC. The V gene is TRBV6-1, the J gene TRBJ2-7; no reliable D call. The CDR3 spans 13 residues. The V and J ends lost 9 bases and 3 bases respectively, with 15 bases between them. The germline gives CDR1 MNHNS, CDR2 SASEGT.

This clonotype was recorded at least ten times. This chain connects TRBV28 to TRBJ2-3; 10 bases are a match to TRBD2. V shed 5 bases, J shed 1 base, and the junction held 6 bases outside the gene matches. The CDR3 totals 16 residues. The germline CDR1 and CDR2 sequences are MDHEN and SYDVKM. Written as DNA, the CDR3 is TGTGCCAGCAGTAAACTAGCGGGACCGGGCACAGATACGCAGTATTTT. Protein sequence: CASSKLAGPGTDTQYF.

This clonotype was counted ten times or more. This chain joins TRBV9 and TRBJ2-7, with 7 bases identical to TRBD1. The CDR3 is 14 amino acids. V lost 3 bases to trimming and J lost 6 bases; unmatched junction nucleotides: 9. Germline CDR1 SGDLS, CDR2 YYNGEE. The CDR3 sequence is CASSGPGGRSEQYF. The DNA of the CDR3 is TGTGCCAGCAGCGGACCAGGGGGTCGGAGCGAGCAGTACTTC. Full variable domain (rest looked up from reference TRBV9 and TRBJ2-7): DSGVTQTPKHLITATGQRVTLRCSPRSGDLSVYWYQQSLDQGLQFLIQYYNGEERAKGNILERFSAQQFPDLHSELNLSSLELGDSALYFCASSGPGGRSEQYFGPGTRLTVT.

This clonotype showed up many times. The chain's CDR3 is CASSRDGGSEQFF. The CDR3 DNA is TGTGCCAGCAGCCGAGACGGGGGTAGTGAGCAGTTCTTC. The chain recombines TRBV11-2 with TRBJ2-1, with D maybe TRBD2 (6 bases). V shed 5 bases and J shed 9 bases, with 14 bases lying between them. CDR1 and CDR2 (germline): SGHAT, FQNNGV. This CDR3 has 13 residues.

The genes are TRBV28 and TRBJ2-5; 13 positions match TRBD2. Germline assignment: CDR1 MDHEN and CDR2 SYDVKM. V lost 5 bases to trimming and J lost 1 base; unmatched junction nucleotides: 4. The CDR3 has 16 residues. CDR3 sequence: CASSRGLAGVQETQYF. Here the CDR3 DNA reads TGTGCCAGCAGTCGTGGACTAGCGGGGGTCCAAGAGACCCAGTACTTC.

This clonotype was seen ten or more times. The genes are TRBV20-1 and TRBJ1-1, with a tentative D call TRBD1 (5 bases). Germline CDR1 DFQATT, CDR2 SNEGSKA (reference sequence). This CDR3 has 13 residues. The CDR3 DNA is TGCAGCGAGGGTAAGGGGCGAGGGACTGAAGCTTTCTTT. Translation: CSEGKGRGTEAFF.

J is TRBJ2-7 and V is TRBV3-1; D ambiguous. This CDR3 spans 14 amino acids. V was shortened by 4 bases and J by 4 bases, with 14 bases between the two germline ends. Germline CDR1 and CDR2: LGHDT and YNNKEL (reference sequence). CDR3 bases: TGTGCCAGCAGCCCTTATCACGGAGAGTACGAGCAGTACTTC. It is translated as CASSPYHGEYEQYF.

Many counts were recorded for this clonotype. V gene TRBV6-5 combines with J gene TRBJ2-2; maybe TRBD2 (6 bases). This CDR3 region has 16 residues. Trimming shortened V by 3 bases and J by 7 bases, and 18 bases separated the two germline ends. Germline values: CDR1 MNHEY, CDR2 SVGAGI. The CDR3 DNA follows: TGTGCCAGCAGTTATCGTAGCGGAACAAGGGGCGGGGAGCTGTTTTTT. Encoded protein: CASSYRSGTRGGELFF.